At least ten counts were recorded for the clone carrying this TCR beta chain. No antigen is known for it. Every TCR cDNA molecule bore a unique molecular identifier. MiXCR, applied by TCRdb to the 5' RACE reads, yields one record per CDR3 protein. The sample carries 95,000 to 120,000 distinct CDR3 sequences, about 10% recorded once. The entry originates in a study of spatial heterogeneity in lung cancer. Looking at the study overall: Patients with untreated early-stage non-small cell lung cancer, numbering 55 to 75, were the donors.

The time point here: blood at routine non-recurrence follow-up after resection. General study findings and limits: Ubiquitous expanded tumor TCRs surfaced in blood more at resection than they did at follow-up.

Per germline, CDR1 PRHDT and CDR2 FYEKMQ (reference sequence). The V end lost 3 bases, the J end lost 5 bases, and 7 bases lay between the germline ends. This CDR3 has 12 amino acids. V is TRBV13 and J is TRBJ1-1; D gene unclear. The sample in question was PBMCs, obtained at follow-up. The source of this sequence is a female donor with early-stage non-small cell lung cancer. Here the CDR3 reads CASSLEWTEAFF. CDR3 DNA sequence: TGTGCCAGCAGCTTGGAGTGGACTGAAGCTTTCTTT. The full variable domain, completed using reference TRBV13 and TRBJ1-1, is AAGVIQSPRHLIKEKRETATLKCYPIPRHDTVYWYQQGPGQDPQFLISFYEKMQSDKGSIPDRFSAQQFSDYHSELNMSSLELGDSALYFCASSLEWTEAFFGQGTRLTVV.